This T cell receptor (beta chain) originates from a study of beta chain features in type 1 diabetes (dated by TCRdb to between 2018 and 2020). Turning to the overall study: No differences in mean age, gender distribution, total cell number or subset yield were found between patients and healthy donors. Naive and central memory subsets were obtained from all 30 or so donors, but regulatory and stem cell-like memory subsets were isolated from only 8 patients and about 8 healthy donors. In the study, recently diagnosed type 1 diabetes patients and matched healthy donors were compared on the TCRB repertoires of their sorted circulating CD4+ T cell subsets. A total of some 100,000,000 sorted cells were examined across all samples, and the number of cells per subset was strongly correlated with RNA yield. Points the paper makes about the study in general: PCR may preferentially amplify shorter templates, but because patient and control samples were amplified and corrected together, any resulting skew would affect both groups equally. HLA sub-analyses involved small numbers of individuals, so any influence of HLA type on TCRB rearrangement remained unresolved. Patients with type 1 diabetes made fewer insertions and deleted more nucleotides at VDJ recombination sites, implying thymic rearrangement abnormalities. Because cDNA was sequenced instead of genomic DNA, activated cells with high expression could be over-represented, although the groups did not differ in activation or CD3 levels. Naive, central memory and regulatory TCRB repertoires appeared to be more alike among patients than among healthy donors. A moderate but significant shortening of TCRB CDR3 length was observed in type 1 diabetes patients in all four CD4+ subsets.

A single peripheral blood draw of about 116 mL on average was collected from each donor into heparinised tubes. Naive, central memory, regulatory and stem cell-like memory CD4+ T cells were sorted on a BD FACSAria II using a panel including CD45RO, CCR7, CD25, CD127, CD95 and CD27. All sorted populations exceeded 95% purity. Right away, PBMCs were isolated by Lymphoprep density gradient centrifugation and were stained directly, with no culture step. So that batch effects would be minimized, each experiment stained and sorted samples in pairs, pairing one healthy donor with one patient. The V end loses 3 bases and the J end loses 1 base, and a stretch of 8 bases separates them. CDR1 and CDR2, looked up from the germline V gene, are ENHRY and SYGVKD. The CDR3 spans 14 residues, from the cysteine through the phenylalanine. Only CDR3 DNA is held: 42 bases, read in frame from base 1. With respect to this clone: The target of this receptor is not known. Per-base qualities were not stored, and no clone one base away is much larger.

The entire amount of isolated RNA was reverse transcribed using the High Capacity cDNA Reverse Transcription Kit, so the sequenced TCRB transcripts were expressed ones. Deep immunoSEQ sequencing was applied to naive, central memory and regulatory T cell samples, giving an average of roughly 3.5 million total reads per sample. Sorted cells were lysed in RLT buffer, and RNA was extracted using DNase-treated RNeasy Micro or Mini kits according to cell number. Each cell subset was processed on its own to prevent cross-contamination, while patient and healthy donor samples were processed together. The immunoSEQ multiplex PCR was used to amplify TCRB sequences from cDNA, yielding 87-bp fragments that span the CDR3 region. Sequencing of the amplicons was performed on the Illumina HiSeq platform. From the authors' description of their analysis: PCR bias was corrected computationally using synthetic template baselines, and reads within Hamming distance 2 were collapsed, with unmergeable singletons discarded. By aligning reads against IMGT, V, D and J genes, CDR3 length, and insertions or deletions at six rearrangement sites were assigned. Within each subset, clonotype counts were normalized to the number of sorted cells before true diversity and Gini coefficients were calculated with the tcR R package. The overlap coefficient, calculated on TCRB nucleotide sequences, was used to quantify repertoire sharing. The immuneACCESS repertoire file appears here via TCRdb, limited to in-frame rearrangements. These files lack a portion of the clones; in checked studies, under half of the deficit traces to unresolved V genes, and the cause of the others is not known. V, J and clone size derive from that table, while D and trimming were established from the DNA sequence. The sample records fewer than 400,000 clones, roughly a tenth of which are singletons. The ten most abundant clones make up 1% of the sample.

The chain is assembled from TRBV10-3 and TRBJ2-3, with the D segment identity uncertain. The receptor was isolated from a man aged 25 to 45 with type 1 diabetes. What was sequenced was central memory CD4+ T cells from blood. The bases are TGTGCCATCAGTGATAGGAGTGGCACAGATACGCAGTATTTT. This gives the protein CAISDRSGTDTQYF.